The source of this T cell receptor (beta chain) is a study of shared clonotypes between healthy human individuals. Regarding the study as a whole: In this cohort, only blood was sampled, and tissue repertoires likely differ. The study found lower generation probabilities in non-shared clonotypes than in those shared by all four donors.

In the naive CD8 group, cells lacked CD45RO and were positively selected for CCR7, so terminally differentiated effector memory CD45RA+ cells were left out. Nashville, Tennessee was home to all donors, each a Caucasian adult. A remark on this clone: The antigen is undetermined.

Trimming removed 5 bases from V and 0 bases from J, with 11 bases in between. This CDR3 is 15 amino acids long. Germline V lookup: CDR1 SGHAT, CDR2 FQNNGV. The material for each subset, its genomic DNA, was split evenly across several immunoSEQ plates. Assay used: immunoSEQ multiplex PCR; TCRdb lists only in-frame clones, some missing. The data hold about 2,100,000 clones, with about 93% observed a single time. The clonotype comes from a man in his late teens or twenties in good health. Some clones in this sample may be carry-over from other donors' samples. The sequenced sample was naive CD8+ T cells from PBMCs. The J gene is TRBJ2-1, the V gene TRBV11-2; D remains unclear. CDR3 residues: CASSVTAFSYNEQFF. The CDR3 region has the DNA TGTGCCAGCAGCGTTACAGCGTTCTCCTACAATGAGCAGTTCTTC.